The entry that follows covers one T cell receptor (beta chain) sequence. Its target is not known. The entry originates in a study of cytomegalovirus exposure and HLA in healthy donors. Study-level findings and limits: Despite most TCR sequences being rare, some public TCRs occurred in many donors.

V dropped 3 bases and J dropped 4 bases, with 4 bases sitting between them. Germline V gene sequence: CDR1 MNHEY, CDR2 SMNVEV (reference sequence). This CDR3 spans 11 amino acids. Use of 60 Vbeta and 13 Jbeta primers characterized the PCR. TCRdb keeps only in-frame clones here, not all; method: immunoSEQ multiplex PCR. Among roughly 160,000 clones listed, 80% to 90% were seen once. The gene calls are TRBV27 and TRBJ2-7; D not certain. The receptor comes from a man younger than 35 in good health and CMV-seropositive. Sequenced input: PBMCs. The DNA of the CDR3 is TGTGCCAGCAGTTTCGGGTACGAGCAGTACTTC. This sequence encodes CASSFGYEQYF.